The T cell receptor beta chain under discussion was sequenced for a study of OX40 agonist ivuxolimab in advanced cancers. Whole-study results and caveats: Antigen specificity remained undetermined for the expanded peripheral T cells. Clonal expansion was seen in CD4+ and CD8+ blood T cells by week 6 at 0.1 to 3.0 mg/kg. CD4+ T cells averaged fewer expanded clones than CD8+ T cells.

This CDR3 is built from 15 residues. Trimming shortened V by 2 bases and J by 2 bases, and 14 bases separated the two germline ends. CDR1 is SGHDT, CDR2 YYEEEE, per germline. This clone has just a few counts. Antigen specificity is unknown. The data were produced by immunoSEQ multiplex PCR, yet TCRdb's version contains in-frame clones alone and is incomplete. The sample gives approximately 15,000 clones, roughly 90% of which show up once; roughly two thirds is in the top ten. This TCR derives from an adult with an advanced solid tumor such as melanoma, head and neck, liver or kidney cancer. The sequencing used CD4+ or CD8+ T cells sorted from blood, collected in a trial of the OX40 agonist ivuxolimab. The chain employs TRBV5-6 and TRBJ2-7; a possible D gene is TRBD2 (7 bases). The CDR3 protein is CASSLRGARAYEQYF. The CDR3 bases are TGTGCCAGCAGCTTACGGGGGGCCAGGGCCTACGAGCAGTACTTC.